Each of the 25 T cell receptor beta chains below was sequenced from the same sample in a study of T cell responses to AZD1222 COVID-19 vaccine. Here immunoSEQ multiplex PCR was the method, and the copy in TCRdb shows in-frame clones only, minus some. The data show about 190,000 clones, over 70% seen once. The sample consisted of peripheral blood, taken on day 0 of MenACWY control vaccination. These receptors all stem from an adult in good health.

The V and J genes are TRBV29-1 and TRBJ1-2; 7 bases are a match to TRBD1. Germline V lookup: CDR1 SQVTM, CDR2 ANQGSEA. V lost 0 bases, J lost 4 bases, and 5 bases stayed unmatched. The length of the CDR3 is 14 residues. CDR3: CSVEDGTVFYGYTF. The CDR3 DNA sequence: TGCAGCGTTGAAGATGGGACAGTCTTCTATGGCTACACCTTC.

The J gene is TRBJ2-2, the V gene TRBV11-2; TRBD1 aligns across 9 bases. Germline assignment: CDR1 SGHAT and CDR2 FQNNGV. Trimming cost V 5 bases and J 12 bases; bases outside gene matches: 4. The CDR3 loop spans 12 amino acids. The DNA for the CDR3 is TGTGCCAGCAGCCCGGGGACAGGGAAGCTGTTTTTT. This codes for CASSPGTGKLFF.

J is TRBJ2-3 and V is TRBV29-1; TRBD2 matches 11 bases. V shed 0 bases and J 4 bases; nucleotides not matched to a gene: 6. The germline V gene encodes CDR1 SQVTM and CDR2 ANQGSEA. The CDR3 covers 16 residues. CDR3 sequence (DNA): TGCAGCGTTGAAGAAAGTAGCGGGGGGGCCCCAGATACGCAGTATTTT. Translated, it gives CSVEESSGGAPDTQYF.

The chain recombines TRBV11-3 with TRBJ1-3, with a possible D match to TRBD1 (5 bases). Germline V gives CDR1 SGHNT, CDR2 YENEEA. V dropped 0 bases and J dropped 9 bases, with 24 bases sitting between them. This CDR3 comprises 18 residues. The CDR3 reads CASSLDSWPGQRRSTIYF. The DNA of the CDR3 is TGTGCCAGCAGCTTAGATTCTTGGCCAGGACAACGGCGAAGCACCATATATTTT.

The rearrangement links TRBV18 to TRBJ1-3; D call uncertain. The CDR3 covers 16 residues. V was pared by 4 bases and J by 0 bases, with 13 bases between. CDR1 is KGHSH, CDR2 LQKENI, per germline. The CDR3 DNA reads TGTGCCAGCTCACTCTTAGACACCAGCTCTGGAAACACCATATATTTT. This translates into CASSLLDTSSGNTIYF. The whole variable domain, filled in from reference TRBV18 and TRBJ1-3, reads NAGVMQNPRHLVRRRGQEARLRCSPMKGHSHVYWYRQLPEEGLKFMVYLQKENIIDESGMPKERFSAEFPKEGPSILRIQQVVRGDSAAYFCASSLLDTSSGNTIYFGEGSWLTVV.

The gene calls are TRBV14 and TRBJ1-1; TRBD1 is a possible D gene (6 bases). Trimming left V 4 bases short and J 5 bases short, with 14 bases between. The CDR3 consists of 14 residues. Per germline, CDR1 SGHDN and CDR2 FVKESK. The CDR3 loop reads CASSPYRESTEAFF. The CDR3 DNA reads TGTGCCAGCAGCCCCTACAGGGAAAGTACTGAAGCTTTCTTT.

The gene calls are TRBV27 and TRBJ2-1; 12 bases agree with TRBD2. There are 17 residues in the CDR3. CDR1 is MNHEY and CDR2 is SMNVEV in the germline V gene (reference sequence). J gave up 8 bases and V 5 bases, and 13 bases lay outside the gene matches. For the CDR3, the DNA is TGTGCCAGCAGTCTCTATAGACTAGCGGGAGAGGTCTATGAGCAGTTCTTC. Translation gives CASSLYRLAGEVYEQFF.

This clone was counted a few times. V and J are TRBV12-3 or TRBV12-4 and TRBJ1-5, with D hard to call. CDR3 length: 13 residues. The germline V and J ends were trimmed by 0 bases and 1 base, with 1 base remaining between them. This chain's CDR3 is CASSLASNQPQHF. In nucleotides, the CDR3 is TGTGCCAGCAGTTTAGCGAGCAATCAGCCCCAGCATTTT.

J is TRBJ2-2 and V is TRBV28; D uncertain. CDR1 and CDR2 (germline): MDHEN, SYDVKM. This CDR3 is built from 14 residues. The V and J ends lost 2 bases and 4 bases respectively, with 8 bases between them. CDR3 loop: CASSLGIITGELFF. As DNA, the CDR3 is TGTGCCAGCAGTTTAGGGATAATCACCGGGGAGCTGTTTTTT.

In its sample, this clone was seen a few times. The rearrangement uses TRBV18 and TRBJ1-2; no definite D call. V was clipped by 2 bases and J by 2 bases, with 12 bases between them. This CDR3 has 15 amino acids. Germline CDR1 KGHSH, CDR2 LQKENI. The CDR3 loop is CASSPVLSRNYGYTF. The CDR3 DNA reads as TGTGCCAGCTCACCAGTTCTCAGTAGGAACTATGGCTACACCTTC.

The rearrangement joins TRBV6-2 or TRBV6-3 to TRBJ1-5; unclear D gene. This CDR3 is built from 13 residues. The V gene lost 0 bases and the J gene lost 3 bases, with 3 bases spanning the gap. Germline V gene data show CDR1 as MNHEY and CDR2 as SVGEGT. The CDR3 loop reads CASSYSNNQPQHF. The CDR3 bases are TGTGCCAGCAGTTACTCCAACAATCAGCCCCAGCATTTT.

The DNA of the CDR3 is TGCGCCAGCAGCGACTTGGGGGGCGCGAGTACTGAAGCTTTCTTT. Translation: CASSDLGGASTEAFF. This chain links TRBV5-1 with TRBJ1-1; D possibly corresponds to TRBD1 (6 bases). V dropped 4 bases and J dropped 5 bases, with 18 bases sitting between them. In germline, CDR1 is SGHRS, CDR2 YFSETQ. This CDR3 is built from 15 residues.

Concerning this clone: The same CDR3 can be traced to other DNA sequences in this sample. V gene TRBV29-1 combines with J gene TRBJ1-1; 7 bases line up with TRBD1. V gave up 4 bases and J gave up 0 bases; unmatched junction bases: 2. The CDR3 is 13 amino acids. Looked up from germline, CDR1 is SQVTM and CDR2 is ANQGSEA. As DNA, the CDR3 is TGCAGCGTTGGAGGGGGCATGAACACTGAAGCTTTCTTT. Residues: CSVGGGMNTEAFF.

This rearrangement joins TRBV4-2 to TRBJ2-1; D gene unclear. The V end lost 0 bases, the J end lost 9 bases, and 12 bases lay between the germline ends. Germline V gene lookup returns CDR1 LGHNA and CDR2 YNFKEQ. CDR3 length: 14 amino acids. The CDR3 nucleotides read TGTGCCAGCAGCCAAGATAGGCCCCTCGGTGAGCAGTTCTTC. Translated: CASSQDRPLGEQFF.

CDR3 sequence reads: CASSPRDRPGDTQYF. In DNA, the CDR3 is TGTGCCAGCTCACCACGGGACAGGCCCGGAGATACGCAGTATTTT. J is TRBJ2-3 and V is TRBV18; TRBD1 agrees at 8 bases. CDR1 and CDR2 from the germline V gene are KGHSH and LQKENI. This CDR3 has 15 amino acids. The junction had 5 bases not matched to a gene; V was cut back by 1 base and J by 5 bases.

The J gene is TRBJ2-1, the V gene TRBV3-1 (or the pseudogene TRBV3-2), with D possibly matching TRBD1 (5 bases). Trimming shortened V by 4 bases and J by 4 bases, and 17 bases separated the two germline ends. This CDR3 region has 16 residues. Germline V gives CDR1 LGHDT, CDR2 YNNKEL (reference sequence). The CDR3 coding sequence is TGTGCCAGCAGCCTAAGTCAGGGAAATGGATACAATGAGCAGTTCTTC. Protein: CASSLSQGNGYNEQFF.

The gene calls are TRBV28 and TRBJ1-6; D might be TRBD1 (6 bases). Germline assignment: CDR1 MDHEN and CDR2 SYDVKM. The CDR3 extends over 14 amino acids. V dropped 7 bases and J dropped 7 bases, with 14 bases sitting between them. CDR3 sequence reads: CASKPGQTNSPLHF. In DNA form, the CDR3 reads TGTGCCAGCAAACCGGGACAAACGAATTCACCCCTCCACTTT.

The table lists this clone with a few counts. V and J are TRBV30 and TRBJ2-7; 9 nucleotides agree with TRBD1. The CDR3 extends over 15 amino acids. V lost 0 bases to trimming and J lost 1 base; unmatched junction nucleotides: 4. Germline V gene sequence: CDR1 GTSNPN, CDR2 SVGIG (reference sequence). The CDR3 DNA is TGTGCCTGGAGTGTACCAGGGACAGGGTCCTACGAGCAGTACTTC. This codes for CAWSVPGTGSYEQYF.

This chain joins TRBV2 and TRBJ2-2; D gene unclear. The germline V gene encodes CDR1 SNHLY and CDR2 FYNNEI. V was clipped by 7 bases and J by 0 bases, with 9 bases between them. The CDR3 covers 14 residues. The CDR3 bases are TGTGCCAGCATTACCGGTACGAACACCGGGGAGCTGTTTTTT. Translated: CASITGTNTGELFF.

The CDR3 protein is CASSFKFGFPYEQYF. The CDR3 coding sequence is TGTGCCAGCAGCTTTAAGTTTGGTTTTCCCTACGAGCAGTACTTC. This chain links TRBV11-2 with TRBJ2-7; no firm D call. This CDR3 spans 15 amino acids. CDR1 is SGHAT and CDR2 is FQNNGV in the germline V gene. Trimming took 3 bases from V and 2 from J, leaving 14 bases between them.

CDR3 sequence (DNA): TGTGCCAGCAGTTTACGGTTGGACTTCTTTCCCAATGGCTACACCTTC. It yields the protein CASSLRLDFFPNGYTF. The V call is TRBV27, the J call TRBJ1-2, with D uncertain. CDR1 MNHEY and CDR2 SMNVEV come from the germline V gene (reference sequence). This CDR3 is built from 16 residues. Trimming took 2 bases from V and 6 from J, leaving 19 bases between them.

The chain employs TRBV2 and TRBJ2-1, with 8 bases aligning to TRBD1. The junction had 10 bases not matched to a gene; V was cut back by 2 bases and J by 4 bases. The CDR3 totals 17 residues. Per the germline V gene, CDR1 is SNHLY and CDR2 is FYNNEI. The CDR3 nucleotides are TGTGCCAGCAGTGAAAAAGTCCGGGACAGGCCTTACAATGAGCAGTTCTTC. Translation gives CASSEKVRDRPYNEQFF.

The chain is built from TRBV4-1 and TRBJ2-3, with D perhaps matching TRBD2 (5 bases). Between the trimmed V and J ends, which lost 1 base and 3 bases, there was a span of 17 bases. Germline assignment: CDR1 MGHRA and CDR2 YSYEKL. CDR3 length: 17 residues. The CDR3 loop reads CASSQGLASFRTDTQYF. The CDR3 DNA follows: TGCGCCAGCAGCCAAGGTCTAGCTAGCTTTAGGACAGATACGCAGTATTTT.

The genes are TRBV5-6 and TRBJ2-2; D may be TRBD1 (6 bases). The CDR3 runs to 16 residues. Deletions cut 0 bases from V and 4 bases from J, with 13 bases between. CDR1 and CDR2 (germline): SGHDT, YYEEEE. The CDR3 nucleotides are TGTGCCAGCAGCTTGGTCAGGGGAAGAGGCACCGGGGAGCTGTTTTTT. This gives the protein CASSLVRGRGTGELFF.

This chain joins TRBV18 and TRBJ2-1; 9 bases agree with TRBD1. Looked up from germline, CDR1 is KGHSH and CDR2 is LQKENI. CDR3 length: 16 residues. The V and J ends lost 3 bases and 0 bases, in that order; junction bases with no gene match: 3. CDR3 residues: CASSPRTGDSYNEQFF. CDR3 DNA: TGTGCCAGCTCACCGAGGACAGGGGACTCCTACAATGAGCAGTTCTTC.